This T cell receptor (beta chain) emerged from a study of long-term antiretroviral therapy in people with HIV. General study points: Narrower CDR3 length ranges marked HIV repertoires relative to controls. Clones that had undergone expansion before ART prevailed in the repertoire throughout all time points. ART preceded a rise in diversity that nonetheless stayed lower than in transplant donor controls.

This was the immunoSEQ v3.0 assay at survey level. Sequencing used immunoSEQ multiplex PCR; TCRdb keeps in-frame clones, though not all of them. The table includes roughly 39,000 clones, 86% detected once. Comments on this clone: No antigen is known for it.

Each donor provided at least one pre-ART PBMC sample and at least two post-ART PBMC samples. Germline V lookup: CDR1 SGHTS, CDR2 YDEGEE. Trimming shortened V by 2 bases and J by 0 bases, and 5 bases separated the two germline ends. This CDR3 spans 14 amino acids. J is TRBJ2-2 and V is TRBV5-8; D is undetermined. This sequence was found in a woman aged 18-29 years with HIV. The specimen comprised unsorted PBMCs, sampled just before starting antiretroviral therapy. This chain's CDR3 is CASSLSPNTGELFF. The CDR3 DNA sequence: TGTGCCAGCAGCTTATCACCGAACACCGGGGAGCTGTTTTTT.